This TCR beta chain was recorded in a study of early stage breast cancer tumors. Findings of the study overall: Most shared enriched TCRB sequences were commonly generated ones.

Trimming shortened V by 6 bases and J by 1 base, and 12 bases separated the two germline ends. Germline CDR1 reads MNHEY; CDR2 reads SVGAGI. CDR3 length equals 14 residues. The data were produced by immunoSEQ multiplex PCR, yet TCRdb's version contains in-frame clones alone and is incomplete. Among roughly 34,000 clones, approximately 69% were seen once, and the ten largest hold roughly 7%. About this clone: Antigen: not known.

This chain uses TRBV6-5 with TRBJ2-5; D might be TRBD2 (6 bases). This receptor was identified in a person in their sixties or seventies with breast cancer. Sequencing was done on a sample of blood. CDR3 sequence: CASRVGGTQETQYF. Written as DNA, the CDR3 is TGTGCCAGCAGGGTGGGGGGTACCCAAGAGACCCAGTACTTC.